This TCR beta chain was found in a study of OX40 agonist ivuxolimab in advanced cancers. The protocol was immunoSEQ multiplex PCR, while the TCRdb copy is restricted to in-frame clones and leaves out a portion. The table shows about 17,000 clones, with around four fifths occurring only once. This CDR3 has 18 residues. V shed 0 bases and J 5 bases; nucleotides not matched to a gene: 6. Per the germline V gene, CDR1 is SGHTA and CDR2 is FQGNSA. The material sequenced was CD4+ or CD8+ T cells sorted from blood, taken in a trial of the OX40 agonist ivuxolimab. This clonotype originated in an adult with an advanced solid tumor such as melanoma, head and neck, liver or kidney cancer. V and J are TRBV7-2 and TRBJ2-5; TRBD2 matches at 16 bases. The CDR3 protein is CASSLAPGLAGGQETQYF. In DNA, the CDR3 is TGTGCCAGCAGCTTAGCTCCGGGACTAGCGGGGGGGCAGGAGACCCAGTACTTC.